This is a list of T cell receptor beta chains from one sample in a study of cytomegalovirus exposure and HLA in healthy donors. Sequencing used immunoSEQ multiplex PCR; TCRdb keeps in-frame clones, though not all of them. The table shows approximately 160,000 clones, with about 88% occurring only once. The specimen sequenced was PBMCs. Receptors originate from a woman aged 18 to 35 in good health and CMV-seronegative. Each CDR3 is given with its conserved first and last residue. Each record gives: CDR3 protein, CDR3 DNA, D gene, J gene, V gene, clone size. A D gene is named only where the DNA matches it firmly. Rows may omit the clone size; those that give it use once, few, many or a size class.

CDR3: CASSLLQGQDGYTF; DNA: TGTGCCAGCAGCTTACTTCAGGGTCAGGATGGCTACACCTTC; D: .; J: TRBJ1-2; V: TRBV5-5; size: .
CDR3: CASSAVTGRGVRNSPLHF; DNA: TGTGCCAGCAGTGCGGTAACGGGCAGGGGGGTACGAAATTCACCCCTCCACTTT; D: TRBD1; J: TRBJ1-6; V: TRBV27; size: .
CDR3: CASSPLPIGQGGNTIYF; DNA: TGTGCCAGCTCACCTCTCCCCATTGGACAGGGGGGAAACACCATATATTTT; D: TRBD1; J: TRBJ1-3; V: TRBV18; size: .
CDR3: CASSAGRTYGYTF; DNA: TGTGCCAGTAGTGCAGGACGGACTTATGGCTACACCTTC; D: .; J: TRBJ1-2; V: TRBV19; size: .
CDR3: CASSLGQVLTYGYTF; DNA: TGTGCCAGCAGCTTGGGACAGGTTCTGACCTATGGCTACACCTTC; D: .; J: TRBJ1-2; V: TRBV5-6; size: .
CDR3: CASSGRQGPRSGNTIYF; DNA: TGTGCCAGCAGCGGGCGACAGGGGCCCCGCTCTGGAAACACCATATATTTT; D: TRBD1; J: TRBJ1-3; V: TRBV7-2; size: .
CDR3: CASSQEGGTGELFF; DNA: TGCGCCAGCAGCCAAGAGGGAGGAACCGGGGAGCTGTTTTTT; D: .; J: TRBJ2-2; V: TRBV4-3; size: once
CDR3: CASSYWTGRAQETQYF; DNA: TGCGCCAGCAGCTACTGGACAGGAAGGGCACAAGAGACCCAGTACTTC; D: TRBD1; J: TRBJ2-5; V: TRBV5-1; size: .
CDR3: CASSSSTSGFRETQYF; DNA: TGCGCCAGCAGCTCATCTACTTCAGGGTTCCGGGAGACCCAGTACTTC; D: .; J: TRBJ2-5; V: TRBV5-1; size: .
CDR3: CASHRGGNQPQHF; DNA: TGTGCCAGTCACAGGGGGGGCAATCAGCCCCAGCATTTT; D: TRBD1; J: TRBJ1-5; V: TRBV19; size: .
CDR3: CASSLNPGQGLQPQHF; DNA: TGCGCCAGCAGCTTGAACCCGGGACAGGGTCTTCAGCCCCAGCATTTT; D: TRBD1; J: TRBJ1-5; V: TRBV5-1; size: .
CDR3: CASSPYSGTGPYEQYF; DNA: TGCGCCAGCAGCCCTTACTCCGGGACAGGGCCCTACGAGCAGTACTTC; D: TRBD1; J: TRBJ2-7; V: TRBV4-1; size: .
CDR3: CASRPGGNTEAFF; DNA: TGTGCCAGCAGACCAGGGGGTAACACTGAAGCTTTCTTT; D: TRBD1; J: TRBJ1-1; V: TRBV7-2; size: .
CDR3: CASSGEKYQETQYF; DNA: TGTGCCAGCAGCGGGGAGAAGTACCAAGAGACCCAGTACTTC; D: .; J: TRBJ2-5; V: TRBV27; size: few
CDR3: CASSVYGHGELFF; DNA: TGTGCCAGCAGCGTCTATGGGCACGGGGAGCTGTTTTTT; D: .; J: TRBJ2-2; V: TRBV9; size: .
CDR3: CASSQLGGGETQYF; DNA: TGTGCCAGCAGTCAATTAGGGGGTGGAGAGACCCAGTACTTC; D: .; J: TRBJ2-5; V: TRBV27; size: .